The 26 T cell receptor beta chains in this list originate from one sample, sequenced in a study of blood T cell repertoires in COVID-19. Clones were sequenced by immunoSEQ multiplex PCR, and TCRdb holds only the in-frame ones, with some missing. The data show over 200,000 clones, roughly 87% seen once. The material sequenced was peripheral blood. Receptors originate from a man aged 35 to 55 with active or convalescent COVID-19.

This clone was observed a single time. The chain has TRBV7-3 and TRBJ2-1, with a possible D match to TRBD2 (6 bases). V dropped 1 base and J dropped 4 bases, with 8 bases sitting between them. Germline CDR1 is SGHTA and CDR2 is FQGTGA. This CDR3 spans 14 amino acids. As DNA, the CDR3 is TGTGCCAGCAGCTTAATGGGAGGATACAATGAGCAGTTCTTC. This translates into CASSLMGGYNEQFF. The entire variable domain, with the rest obtained from reference TRBV7-3 and TRBJ2-1, is as follows: GAGVSQTPSNKVTEKGKYVELRCDPISGHTALYWYRQSLGQGPEFLIYFQGTGAADDSGLPNDRFFAVRPEGSVSTLKIQRTERGDSAVYLCASSLMGGYNEQFFGPGTRLTVL.

Here the CDR3 DNA reads TGCGCCAGCGGGCTAGCGGGAAGTAATAGAAATGAGCAGTTCTTC. Translating gives CASGLAGSNRNEQFF. The V and J genes are TRBV23-1 and TRBJ2-1, with 9 bases lining up with TRBD2. TRBV23-1 is treated as an ORF (open reading frame) with a function not yet certain. J gave up 7 bases and V 8 bases, and 12 bases lay outside the gene matches. The CDR3 sequence is 15 residues long.

The V gene is TRBV5-1, the J gene TRBJ2-5, with 12 nucleotides matching TRBD2. The CDR3 runs 18 residues. Germline V gives CDR1 SGHRS, CDR2 YFSETQ. The trim removed 3 bases at V and 5 bases at J, leaving 14 bases unmatched. CDR3 in amino acids: CASSSPALAGGPKETQYF. The CDR3 bases are TGCGCCAGCAGCTCTCCCGCTCTAGCGGGAGGGCCGAAGGAGACCCAGTACTTC. The variable domain in full, completed from reference TRBV5-1 and TRBJ2-5, reads KAGVTQTPRYLIKTRGQQVTLSCSPISGHRSVSWYQQTPGQGLQFLFEYFSETQRNKGNFPGRFSGRQFSNSRSEMNVSTLELGDSALYLCASSSPALAGGPKETQYFGPGTRLLVL.

This rearrangement joins TRBV5-8 to TRBJ2-7; 9 positions agree with TRBD1. V lost 0 bases, J lost 1 base, and 5 bases stayed unmatched. The CDR3 spans 16 residues. CDR1 is SGHTS and CDR2 is YDEGEE in the germline V gene. CDR3 in DNA: TGTGCCAGCAGCTTGGCAGGGACAGGGTCTTCCTACGAGCAGTACTTC. Its protein is CASSLAGTGSSYEQYF.

This chain joins TRBV5-6 and TRBJ1-5; no reliable D call. Trimming stripped 6 bases from V and 0 bases from J, with 13 bases between. Germline CDR1 SGHDT, CDR2 YYEEEE. The CDR3 runs to 15 residues. CDR3 bases: TGTGCCAGCACACCTGGCCCTTATAGCAATCAGCCCCAGCATTTT. This codes for CASTPGPYSNQPQHF.

The CDR3 bases are TGTGCCAGCAGCAAAGGGGGGACAGGGGGCAATGAGCAGTTCTTC. Its protein is CASSKGGTGGNEQFF. The J gene is TRBJ2-1, the V gene TRBV9; 11 nucleotides agree with TRBD1. Trimming cost V 4 bases and J 6 bases; bases outside gene matches: 6. Germline V gene lookup returns CDR1 SGDLS and CDR2 YYNGEE. This CDR3 is built from 15 residues.

DNA of the CDR3: TGTGCCAGCAGTTACGGGACAGGGTACAATGAGCAGTTCTTC. It specifies CASSYGTGYNEQFF. This rearrangement joins TRBV6-5 to TRBJ2-1, with 9 bases fitting TRBD1. The CDR3 has 14 amino acids. The germline V gene encodes CDR1 MNHEY and CDR2 SVGAGI. J was trimmed by 4 bases and V by 2 bases; bases with no gene match: 0.

The chain links TRBV6-2 or TRBV6-3 to TRBJ2-2, with 9 bases that match TRBD2. Germline CDR1 MNHEY, CDR2 SVGEGT. The CDR3 contains 16 residues. V lost 4 bases to trimming and J lost 4 bases; unmatched junction nucleotides: 7. The DNA of the CDR3 is TGTGCCAGCAGTTTACTAGCGGGCGGGCCCACCGGGGAGCTGTTTTTT. Translating gives CASSLLAGGPTGELFF.

This chain links TRBV28 with TRBJ1-3; D is undetermined. The ends were cut back, 3 bases at V and 0 bases at J, with 9 bases in the middle. Germline V CDR1 and CDR2: MDHEN, SYDVKM. This CDR3 spans 15 amino acids. The CDR3 region is CASSFARLSGNTIYF. CDR3 DNA sequence: TGTGCCAGCAGTTTCGCGCGACTCTCTGGAAACACCATATATTTT.

This chain links TRBV7-6 with TRBJ1-5; maybe TRBD1 (5 bases). V dropped 5 bases and J dropped 0 bases, with 20 bases sitting between them. CDR1 and CDR2 (germline): SGHVS, FNYEAQ. The CDR3 is made up of 18 amino acids. CDR3 DNA: TGTGCCAGCAGCGAGACCGCAGGGTTCCCCGTTAGCAATCAGCCCCAGCATTTT. Its translation is CASSETAGFPVSNQPQHF. Based on the CDR3 plus reference TRBV7-6 and TRBJ1-5, the full variable domain is GAGVSQSPRYKVTKRGQDVALRCDPISGHVSLYWYRQALGQGPEFLTYFNYEAQQDKSGLPNDRFSAERPEGSISTLTIQRTEQRDSAMYRCASSETAGFPVSNQPQHFGDGTRLSIL.

This clone showed up just once. This chain joins TRBV30 and TRBJ1-2; D remains ambiguous. Trimming removed 0 bases from V and 5 bases from J, with 10 bases in between. In germline, CDR1 is GTSNPN, CDR2 SVGIG (reference sequence). CDR3 size: 13 residues. Written as DNA, the CDR3 is TGTGCCTGGAGTGTCCAGGTTCTTTATGGCTACACCTTC. This codes for CAWSVQVLYGYTF.

This clone is a singleton in its sample. This chain connects TRBV7-3 to TRBJ1-1, with 8 bases that match TRBD1. The germline gives CDR1 SGHTA, CDR2 FQGTGA. The CDR3 runs 14 residues. Germline trimming cut 5 bases from V and 4 bases from J; bases unmatched to any gene: 6. The DNA of the CDR3 is TGTGCCAGCAGCACCGACAGGGGTAGCACTGAAGCTTTCTTT. Its translation: CASSTDRGSTEAFF.

This chain connects TRBV24-1 to TRBJ1-2, with 7 nucleotides matching TRBD1. The germline V gene has CDR1 KGHDR and CDR2 SFDVKD. Germline trimming cut 3 bases from V and 7 bases from J; bases unmatched to any gene: 4. The CDR3 loop spans 13 amino acids. The CDR3 DNA follows: TGTGCCACCAGTGATCACAGGGGCCGTGGCTACACCTTC. Translation gives CATSDHRGRGYTF.

CDR3 bases: TGTGCCAGCAGCCCATCAGGGGACGGCTACACCTTC. Translation gives CASSPSGDGYTF. The genes are TRBV7-9 and TRBJ1-2; D is perhaps TRBD1 (6 bases). Trimming removed 5 bases at V and 8 bases at J, with 12 bases between. Germline CDR1 is SEHNR and CDR2 is FQNEAQ (reference sequence). The CDR3 extends over 12 amino acids.

This clone was detected once. J is TRBJ2-3 and V is TRBV27; 7 bases fit TRBD2. Germline V lookup: CDR1 MNHEY, CDR2 SMNVEV (reference sequence). V dropped 5 bases and J dropped 1; count of bases not matched to a gene: 9. The CDR3 has 16 amino acids. This CDR3 is CASSLLGGKGTDTQYF. The CDR3 DNA reads TGTGCCAGCAGTCTCCTGGGGGGGAAGGGCACAGATACGCAGTATTTT.

The rearrangement joins TRBV10-3 to TRBJ1-5; no clear D gene. Trimming took off 3 bases at V and 11 bases at J, with 17 bases between the two ends. The CDR3 is made up of 14 amino acids. Germline values: CDR1 ENHRY, CDR2 SYGVKD. CDR3 residues: CAISDGQMISAQHF. The CDR3 DNA is TGTGCCATCAGTGATGGGCAGATGATATCAGCCCAGCATTTT.

Turning to this clone: Other DNA sequences in this specimen translate into the identical CDR3. The V gene is TRBV5-1, the J gene TRBJ1-2; D gene unclear. The germline V and J ends were trimmed by 0 bases and 1 base, with 7 bases remaining between them. Germline lookup yields CDR1 SGHRS and CDR2 YFSETQ. This CDR3 contains 14 residues. CDR3 sequence: CASSLETGNYGYTF. The CDR3 nucleotides read TGCGCCAGCAGCTTGGAGACGGGTAACTATGGCTACACCTTC.

DNA of the CDR3: TGCGCCAGCAGCCAAGACCGGACAAGGGGTCACAATGAGCAGTTCTTC. Amino acids: CASSQDRTRGHNEQFF. The chain combines TRBV4-1 with TRBJ2-1; weak D call: TRBD1 (5 bases). The CDR3 spans 16 residues. The V gene's germline CDR1 is MGHRA and CDR2 YSYEKL. V was cut by 0 bases and J by 5 bases, with 14 bases left in between.

The chain uses TRBV18 and TRBJ1-3; maybe TRBD1 (5 bases). Germline V gives CDR1 KGHSH, CDR2 LQKENI. The CDR3 runs 18 residues. V dropped 3 bases and J dropped 0 bases, with 18 bases sitting between them. CDR3: CASSPLARQGSSGNTIYF. The DNA of the CDR3 is TGTGCCAGCTCACCGTTGGCCCGCCAGGGAAGCTCTGGAAACACCATATATTTT.

This clone was seen only a few times. The V gene is TRBV6-2 or TRBV6-3, the J gene TRBJ1-2; 8 bases agree with TRBD1. V lost 6 bases to trimming and J lost 4 bases; unmatched junction nucleotides: 1. The CDR3 length is 12 residues. Germline V gene lookup returns CDR1 MNHEY and CDR2 SVGEGT. CDR3 amino acids: CASSGTGYGYTF. For the CDR3, the DNA is TGTGCCAGCAGCGGGACAGGCTATGGCTACACCTTC.

This rearrangement joins TRBV28 to TRBJ2-7; D may be TRBD2 (5 bases). Germline assignment: CDR1 MDHEN and CDR2 SYDVKM. The ends were cut back, 5 bases at V and 3 bases at J, with 8 bases in the middle. The CDR3 covers 12 residues. CDR3 sequence (DNA): TGTGCCAGCAGTCACCGGGACTACGAGCAGTACTTC. Translating gives CASSHRDYEQYF.

The chain recombines TRBV6-6 with TRBJ1-2; D is unclear. The CDR3 is 15 residues long. Germline V gene lookup returns CDR1 MNHNY and CDR2 SVGAGI (reference sequence). V shed 4 bases and J shed 2 bases, with 14 bases lying between them. The CDR3 DNA sequence: TGTGCCAGCAGTTTCTTAGACAACCTAAACTATGGCTACACCTTC. Its translation: CASSFLDNLNYGYTF.

The V gene is TRBV6-5, the J gene TRBJ1-5; the D gene is possibly TRBD1 (6 bases). The V gene lost 6 bases and the J gene lost 4 bases, with 16 bases spanning the gap. Germline CDR1 reads MNHEY; CDR2 reads SVGAGI. The CDR3 sequence is 15 residues long. CDR3 nucleotide sequence: TGTGCCAGCAGACCAACAGGGTGGAGAAATCAGCCCCAGCATTTT. As protein: CASRPTGWRNQPQHF.

This rearrangement joins TRBV5-1 to TRBJ2-1; 8 bases are shared with TRBD2. V was clipped by 5 bases and J by 6 bases; unmatched bases: 13. Germline loops: CDR1 SGHRS, CDR2 YFSETQ. This CDR3 region has 16 residues. In DNA, the CDR3 is TGCGCCAGCAGTTCTGGGGGGACTAGTATCATCAATGAGCAGTTCTTC. This codes for CASSSGGTSIINEQFF.

The J gene is TRBJ1-1, the V gene TRBV5-4, with D unresolved. V was trimmed by 3 bases and J by 7 bases, leaving 10 bases between them. The CDR3 totals 12 residues. Looked up from germline, CDR1 is SGHNT and CDR2 is YYREEE (reference sequence). The CDR3 nucleotides read TGTGCCAGCAGCTCCCGGGGAGGTGAAGCTTTCTTT. This encodes CASSSRGGEAFF.

The chain links TRBV7-9 to TRBJ2-5; D not certain. The CDR3 loop spans 14 amino acids. Deletions cut 4 bases from V and 5 bases from J, with 14 bases between. Germline V gives CDR1 SEHNR, CDR2 FQNEAQ (reference sequence). The CDR3 DNA reads TGTGCCAGCAGCTCCCTTAGTAGAGCGGAGACCCAGTACTTC. Protein: CASSSLSRAETQYF.